This is a list of T cell receptor beta chains from one sample in a study of T cell responses to AZD1222 COVID-19 vaccine. Method: immunoSEQ multiplex PCR; TCRdb's copy keeps in-frame clones and lacks some. The sample has some 84,000 clones, 70% to 90% seen once. The sample consisted of peripheral blood, taken 28 days after the second AZD1222 dose. These receptor sequences come from an adult who received the AZD1222 COVID-19 vaccine. Both conserved end residues are part of each CDR3. A D gene is named only where the DNA matches it firmly. Some rows have no size entry. The others give once, few or many, or a class for an expanded clone.

v_call	j_call	clone_size	d_call	cdr3_aa	cdr3_nt
TRBV2	TRBJ1-4	NA	NA	CASSETEKLFF	TGTGCCAGCAGTGAAACAGAAAAACTGTTTTTT
TRBV6-2/TRBV6-3	TRBJ1-1	NA	NA	CASSYSRNTEAFF	TGTGCCAGCAGTTACTCGCGGAACACTGAAGCTTTCTTT
TRBV12-3/TRBV12-4	TRBJ1-2	NA	TRBD1	CASSSTGGDGYTF	TGTGCCAGCAGTTCAACAGGGGGCGATGGCTACACCTTC
TRBV28	TRBJ1-1	NA	NA	CASRSQFAEAFF	TGTGCCAGCAGGTCTCAGTTCGCTGAAGCTTTCTTT
TRBV9	TRBJ2-3	NA	TRBD2	CASSATGTSGTDTQYF	TGTGCCAGCAGCGCGACCGGGACTAGCGGCACAGATACGCAGTATTTT
TRBV2	TRBJ1-4	NA	NA	CASSEPGNEKLFF	TGTGCCAGCAGTGAACCGGGAAATGAAAAACTGTTTTTT
TRBV19	TRBJ2-7	NA	NA	CASRKGTDSSYEQYF	TGTGCCAGTAGGAAAGGGACTGATAGCTCCTACGAGCAGTACTTC
TRBV2	TRBJ1-2	NA	NA	CASSERLFYGYTF	TGTGCCAGCAGTGAACGGTTGTTCTATGGCTACACCTTC
TRBV30	TRBJ2-2	NA	NA	CAWSVQSGELFF	TGTGCCTGGAGTGTACAGTCGGGGGAGCTGTTTTTT
TRBV7-9	TRBJ2-7	NA	NA	CASSPGIYEQYF	TGTGCCAGCAGCCCCGGGATCTACGAGCAGTACTTC
TRBV6-5	TRBJ2-7	once	TRBD1	CASSLGQGRYEQYF	TGTGCCAGCAGCCTGGGACAGGGAAGGTACGAGCAGTACTTC
TRBV3-1/TRBV3-2	TRBJ2-1	once	NA	CASSLRGTSYNEQFF	TGTGCCAGCAGCCTCCGGGGCACCTCCTACAATGAGCAGTTCTTC
TRBV2	TRBJ2-7	NA	NA	CASGEYEQYF	TGTGCCAGCGGGGAATACGAGCAGTACTTC
TRBV18	TRBJ1-5	once	NA	CASSPGGRMNQPQHF	TGTGCCAGCTCACCGGGGGGAAGGATGAATCAGCCCCAGCATTTT
TRBV9	TRBJ1-1	NA	NA	CASSVGPPGTEAFF	TGTGCCAGCAGCGTCGGACCGCCTGGGACTGAAGCTTTCTTT
TRBV19	TRBJ1-6	NA	NA	CASGQINSPLHF	TGTGCCAGTGGACAAATTAATTCACCCCTCCACTTT
TRBV6-4	TRBJ1-1	NA	NA	CASIHFPGRNMNTEAFF	TGTGCCAGCATCCACTTTCCGGGACGAAACATGAACACTGAAGCTTTCTTT
TRBV6-5	TRBJ1-5	NA	NA	CASSPRGHSNQPQHF	TGTGCCAGCAGCCCCCGGGGACATAGCAATCAGCCCCAGCATTTT
TRBV7-9	TRBJ1-5	NA	NA	CASSLALGRGNQPQHF	TGTGCCAGCAGCTTAGCTTTGGGCAGGGGCAATCAGCCCCAGCATTTT
TRBV6-2/TRBV6-3	TRBJ2-7	NA	NA	CASTPLVSYEQYF	TGTGCCAGCACCCCGCTGGTGTCCTACGAGCAGTACTTC
TRBV4-3	TRBJ1-5	once	NA	CASSLPGQPQHF	TGCGCCAGCAGCCTACCAGGTCAGCCCCAGCATTTT
TRBV19	TRBJ2-2	NA	NA	CASSIPRAGGGGELFF	TGTGCCAGTAGTATCCCCAGGGCTGGGGGAGGCGGGGAGCTGTTTTTT
TRBV12-5	TRBJ2-5	NA	NA	CASGLVGRETQYF	TGTGCTAGTGGTTTGGTAGGGAGGGAGACCCAGTACTTC
TRBV7-3	TRBJ2-5	NA	NA	CASSLGGQQETQYF	TGTGCCAGCAGCCTTGGAGGGCAGCAAGAGACCCAGTACTTC
TRBV7-9	TRBJ2-1	NA	TRBD1	CASSATGSSYNEQFF	TGTGCCAGCAGCGCGACAGGGAGCTCCTACAATGAGCAGTTCTTC
TRBV2	TRBJ1-1	NA	TRBD1	CASSLGTGGTEAFF	TGTGCCAGCAGTCTCGGGACAGGGGGCACTGAAGCTTTCTTT
TRBV27	TRBJ1-2	NA	NA	CASSPGPGARLDGYTF	TGTGCCAGCAGTCCCGGGCCGGGGGCGCGTCTCGATGGCTACACCTTC
TRBV28	TRBJ1-6	NA	TRBD1	CASSSGTGVSPLHF	TGTGCCAGCAGCTCCGGGACAGGGGTTTCACCCCTCCACTTT
TRBV7-2	TRBJ2-7	NA	TRBD1	CASSLLGGQSEQYF	TGTGCCAGCAGCTTATTAGGGGGCCAGAGCGAGCAGTACTTC
TRBV5-6	TRBJ2-2	few	NA	CASSLVGTNTGELFF	TGTGCCAGCAGCTTGGTAGGGACGAACACCGGGGAGCTGTTTTTT
TRBV7-3	TRBJ2-1	NA	TRBD2	CASSLHLTSYEQFF	TGTGCCAGCAGCTTACATCTGACTAGCTACGAGCAGTTCTTC
TRBV7-8	TRBJ2-7	NA	NA	CASSLDLGAEQYF	TGTGCCAGCAGCTTAGACTTGGGGGCCGAGCAGTACTTC
TRBV18	TRBJ1-4	NA	NA	CASSPSGPRREKLFF	TGTGCCAGCTCACCCTCAGGACCCCGAAGGGAAAAACTGTTTTTT
TRBV11-3	TRBJ1-6	NA	NA	CASSLTGNSPLHF	TGTGCCAGCAGCTTAACGGGGAATTCACCCCTCCACTTT
TRBV4-3	TRBJ1-1	once	NA	CASSRGRARLNTEAFF	TGCGCCAGCAGCCGAGGGAGGGCAAGATTGAACACTGAAGCTTTCTTT
TRBV7-2	TRBJ1-2	NA	NA	CASSFVEGRGGYTF	TGTGCCAGCAGCTTTGTTGAGGGGAGGGGAGGCTACACCTTC
TRBV7-8	TRBJ1-3	NA	NA	CASSPILDASGNTIYF	TGTGCCAGCAGCCCCATCCTGGATGCCTCTGGAAACACCATATATTTT
TRBV19	TRBJ1-4	NA	NA	CASSRFATNEKLFF	TGTGCCAGTAGTCGGTTCGCAACTAATGAAAAACTGTTTTTT
TRBV5-6	TRBJ2-7	NA	NA	CASSGQSSYEQYF	TGTGCCAGCAGCGGACAAAGCTCCTACGAGCAGTACTTC
TRBV27	TRBJ2-7	NA	NA	CASSVLPGTSYEQYF	TGTGCCAGCAGTGTCCTACCGGGGACGTCCTACGAGCAGTACTTC
TRBV28	TRBJ1-1	once	NA	CASSLPVGGEAFF	TGTGCCAGCAGTCTTCCGGTGGGGGGAGAAGCTTTCTTT
TRBV11-3	TRBJ1-5	NA	NA	CASSLVSGDNLRNQPQHF	TGTGCCAGCAGCTTAGTATCCGGGGACAACCTTCGAAATCAGCCCCAGCATTTT